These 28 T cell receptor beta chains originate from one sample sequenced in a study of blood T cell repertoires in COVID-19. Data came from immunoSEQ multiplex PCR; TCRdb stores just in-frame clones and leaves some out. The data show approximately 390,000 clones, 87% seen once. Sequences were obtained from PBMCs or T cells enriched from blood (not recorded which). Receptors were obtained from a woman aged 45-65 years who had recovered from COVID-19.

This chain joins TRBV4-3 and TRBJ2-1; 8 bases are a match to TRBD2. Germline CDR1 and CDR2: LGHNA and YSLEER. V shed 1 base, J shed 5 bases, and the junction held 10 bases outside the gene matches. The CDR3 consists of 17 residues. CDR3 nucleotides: TGCGCCAGCAGCCAAGTTGGTGGGCGGGGGGTTAACAATGAGCAGTTCTTC. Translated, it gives CASSQVGGRGVNNEQFF.

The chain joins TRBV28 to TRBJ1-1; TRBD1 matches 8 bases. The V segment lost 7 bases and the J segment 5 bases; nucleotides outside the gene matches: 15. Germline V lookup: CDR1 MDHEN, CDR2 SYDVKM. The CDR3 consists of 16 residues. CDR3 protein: CASNDFSQGAGTEAFF. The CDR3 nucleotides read TGTGCCAGCAACGATTTCTCTCAGGGGGCTGGGACTGAAGCTTTCTTT.

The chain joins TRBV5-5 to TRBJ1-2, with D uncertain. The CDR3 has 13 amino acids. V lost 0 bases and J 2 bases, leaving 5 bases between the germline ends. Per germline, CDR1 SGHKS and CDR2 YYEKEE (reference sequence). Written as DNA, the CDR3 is TGTGCCAGCAGCTTGGCCGGGAACTATGGCTACACCTTC. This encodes CASSLAGNYGYTF.

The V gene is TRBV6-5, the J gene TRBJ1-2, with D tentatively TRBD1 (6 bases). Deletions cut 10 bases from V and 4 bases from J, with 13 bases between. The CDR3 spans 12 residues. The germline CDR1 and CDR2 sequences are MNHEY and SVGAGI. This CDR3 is CATTGYSYGYTF. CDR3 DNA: TGTGCCACCACAGGGTACTCCTATGGCTACACCTTC.

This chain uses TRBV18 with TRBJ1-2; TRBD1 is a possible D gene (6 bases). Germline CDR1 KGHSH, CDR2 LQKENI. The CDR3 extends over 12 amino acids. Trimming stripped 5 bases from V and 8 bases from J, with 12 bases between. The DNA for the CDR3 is TGTGCCAGCTCAACAGCCACAGGGGGCTACACCTTC. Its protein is CASSTATGGYTF.

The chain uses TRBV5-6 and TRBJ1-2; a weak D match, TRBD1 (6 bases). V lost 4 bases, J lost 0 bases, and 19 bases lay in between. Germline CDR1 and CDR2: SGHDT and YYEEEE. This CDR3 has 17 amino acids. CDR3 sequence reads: CASSGFRTVFPNYGYTF. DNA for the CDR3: TGTGCCAGCAGCGGATTTCGGACAGTATTTCCTAACTATGGCTACACCTTC. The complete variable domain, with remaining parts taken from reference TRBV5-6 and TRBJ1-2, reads DAGVTQSPTHLIKTRGQQVTLRCSPKSGHDTVSWYQQALGQGPQFIFQYYEEEERQRGNFPDRFSGHQFPNYSSELNVNALLLGDSALYLCASSGFRTVFPNYGYTFGSGTRLTVV.

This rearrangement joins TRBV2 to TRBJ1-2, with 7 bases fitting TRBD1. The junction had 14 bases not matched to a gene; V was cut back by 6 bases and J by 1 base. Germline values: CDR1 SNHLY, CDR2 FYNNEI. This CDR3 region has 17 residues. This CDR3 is CASSDPGTESINYGYTF. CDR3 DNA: TGTGCCAGCAGCGACCCTGGGACAGAGAGTATTAACTATGGCTACACCTTC.

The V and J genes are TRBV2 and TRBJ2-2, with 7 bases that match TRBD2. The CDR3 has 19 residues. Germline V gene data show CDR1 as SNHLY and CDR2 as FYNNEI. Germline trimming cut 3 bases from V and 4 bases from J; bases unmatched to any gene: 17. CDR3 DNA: TGTGCCAGCAGTGAGCCTAGAGCGGGGCCCGCACTCTCCACCGGGGAGCTGTTTTTT. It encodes CASSEPRAGPALSTGELFF. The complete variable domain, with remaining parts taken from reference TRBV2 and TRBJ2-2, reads EPEVTQTPSHQVTQMGQEVILRCVPISNHLYFYWYRQILGQKVEFLVSFYNNEISEKSEIFDDQFSVERPDGSNFTLKIRSTKLEDSAMYFCASSEPRAGPALSTGELFFGEGSRLTVL.

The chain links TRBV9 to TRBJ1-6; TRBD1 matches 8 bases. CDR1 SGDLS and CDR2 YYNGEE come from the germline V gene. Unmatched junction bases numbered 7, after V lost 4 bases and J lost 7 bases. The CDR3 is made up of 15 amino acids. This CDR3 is CASSRWTGTNSPLHF. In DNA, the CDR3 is TGTGCCAGCAGCCGTTGGACAGGGACCAATTCACCCCTCCACTTT. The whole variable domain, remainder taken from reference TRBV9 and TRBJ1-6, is DSGVTQTPKHLITATGQRVTLRCSPRSGDLSVYWYQQSLDQGLQFLIQYYNGEERAKGNILERFSAQQFPDLHSELNLSSLELGDSALYFCASSRWTGTNSPLHFGNGTRLTVT.

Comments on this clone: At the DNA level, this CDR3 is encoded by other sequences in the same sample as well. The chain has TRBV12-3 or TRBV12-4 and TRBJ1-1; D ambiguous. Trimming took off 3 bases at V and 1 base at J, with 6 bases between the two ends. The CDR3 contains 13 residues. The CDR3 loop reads CASSFTANTEAFF. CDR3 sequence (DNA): TGTGCCAGCAGTTTTACAGCGAACACTGAAGCTTTCTTT.

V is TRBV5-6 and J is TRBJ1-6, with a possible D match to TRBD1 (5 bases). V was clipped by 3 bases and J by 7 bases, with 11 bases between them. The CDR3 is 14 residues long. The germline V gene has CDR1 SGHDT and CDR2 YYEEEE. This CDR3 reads CASSWWTPNSPLHF. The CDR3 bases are TGTGCCAGCAGCTGGTGGACACCCAATTCACCCCTCCACTTT.

For the CDR3, the DNA is TGTGCCAGCAGTGCCGGACAGGGGAACTATGGCTACACCTTC. It specifies CASSAGQGNYGYTF. The chain employs TRBV27 and TRBJ1-2, with 9 bases that match TRBD1. The CDR3 has 14 amino acids. V shed 5 bases, J shed 2 bases, and the junction held 3 bases outside the gene matches. Per germline, CDR1 MNHEY and CDR2 SMNVEV (reference sequence).

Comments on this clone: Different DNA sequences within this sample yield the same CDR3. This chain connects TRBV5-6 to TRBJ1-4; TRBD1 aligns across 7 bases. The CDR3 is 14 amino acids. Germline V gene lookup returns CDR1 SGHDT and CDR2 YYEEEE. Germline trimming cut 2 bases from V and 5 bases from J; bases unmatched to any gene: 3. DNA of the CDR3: TGTGCCAGCAGCTTACAGGGGCGAAATGAAAAACTGTTTTTT. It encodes CASSLQGRNEKLFF.

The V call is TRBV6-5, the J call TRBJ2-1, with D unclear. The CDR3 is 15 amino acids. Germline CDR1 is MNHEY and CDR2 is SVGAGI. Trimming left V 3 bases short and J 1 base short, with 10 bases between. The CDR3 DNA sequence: TGTGCCAGCAGTTATGGTCGCAGGTCCTACAATGAGCAGTTCTTC. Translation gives CASSYGRRSYNEQFF.

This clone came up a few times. CDR3 protein: CASSLGLVSEAFF. In DNA form, the CDR3 reads TGTGCCAGCAGCCTTGGACTAGTCTCTGAAGCTTTCTTT. The chain carries TRBV12-3 or TRBV12-4 and TRBJ1-1; D not certain. Trimming cost V 6 bases and J 6 bases, with 14 bases left between them. This CDR3 is 13 amino acids long.

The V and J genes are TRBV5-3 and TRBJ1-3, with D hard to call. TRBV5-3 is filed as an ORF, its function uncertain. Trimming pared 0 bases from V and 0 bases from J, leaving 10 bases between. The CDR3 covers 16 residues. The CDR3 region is CARSLGPGPSGNTIYF. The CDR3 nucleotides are TGTGCCAGAAGCTTGGGGCCGGGTCCCTCTGGAAACACCATATATTTT.

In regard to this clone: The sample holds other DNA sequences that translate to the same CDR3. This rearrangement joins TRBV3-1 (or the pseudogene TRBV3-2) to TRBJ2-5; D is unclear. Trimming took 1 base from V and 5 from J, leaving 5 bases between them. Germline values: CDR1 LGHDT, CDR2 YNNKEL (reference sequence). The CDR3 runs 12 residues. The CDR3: CASSQVSETQYF. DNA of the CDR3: TGTGCCAGCAGCCAAGTGAGTGAGACCCAGTACTTC.

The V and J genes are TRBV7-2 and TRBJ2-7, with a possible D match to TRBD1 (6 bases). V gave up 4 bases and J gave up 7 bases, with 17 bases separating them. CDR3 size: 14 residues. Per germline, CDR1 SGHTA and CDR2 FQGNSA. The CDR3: CASSSGYRVVEQYF. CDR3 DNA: TGTGCCAGCAGCTCCGGGTACAGGGTTGTTGAGCAGTACTTC.

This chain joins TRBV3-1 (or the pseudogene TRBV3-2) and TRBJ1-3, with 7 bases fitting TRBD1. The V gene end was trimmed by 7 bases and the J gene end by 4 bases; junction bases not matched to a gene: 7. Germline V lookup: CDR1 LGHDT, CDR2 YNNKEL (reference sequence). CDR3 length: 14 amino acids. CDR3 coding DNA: TGTGCCAGCAAACAACAGGGGACGGGAAACACCATATATTTT. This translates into CASKQQGTGNTIYF.

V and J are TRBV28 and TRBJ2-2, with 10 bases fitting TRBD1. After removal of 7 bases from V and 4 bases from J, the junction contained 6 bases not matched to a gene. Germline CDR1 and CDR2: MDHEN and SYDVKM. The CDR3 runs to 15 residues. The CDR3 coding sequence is TGTGCCAGCAATCGGGACAGGGGTGGCACCGGGGAGCTGTTTTTT. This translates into CASNRDRGGTGELFF.

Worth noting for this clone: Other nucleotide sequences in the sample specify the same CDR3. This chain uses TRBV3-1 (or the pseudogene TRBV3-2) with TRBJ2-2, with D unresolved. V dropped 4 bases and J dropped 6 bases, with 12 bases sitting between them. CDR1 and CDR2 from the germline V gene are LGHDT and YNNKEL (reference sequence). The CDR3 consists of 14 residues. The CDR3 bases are TGTGCCAGCAGCCCAACCTTGGCCCCCGGGGAGCTGTTTTTT. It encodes CASSPTLAPGELFF.

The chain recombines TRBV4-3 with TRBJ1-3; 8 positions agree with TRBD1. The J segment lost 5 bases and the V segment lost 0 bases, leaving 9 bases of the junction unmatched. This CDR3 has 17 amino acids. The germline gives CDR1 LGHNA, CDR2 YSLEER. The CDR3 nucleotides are TGCGCCAGCAGCCAAGATCTCCGTGGGACAGGTCGAAACACCATATATTTT. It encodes CASSQDLRGTGRNTIYF.

The CDR3 nucleotides are TGTGCCAGTAGTGTGGACAGTTACTATGGCTACACCTTC. This codes for CASSVDSYYGYTF. The rearrangement joins TRBV19 to TRBJ1-2; the D gene is possibly TRBD1 (6 bases). The germline V and J ends were trimmed by 5 bases and 3 bases, with 10 bases remaining between them. The CDR3 extends over 13 amino acids. Per the germline V gene, CDR1 is LNHDA and CDR2 is SQIVND (reference sequence).

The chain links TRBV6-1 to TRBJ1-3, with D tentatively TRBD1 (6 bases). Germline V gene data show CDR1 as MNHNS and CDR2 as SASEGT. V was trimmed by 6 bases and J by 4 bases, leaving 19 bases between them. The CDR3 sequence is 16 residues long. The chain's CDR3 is CASSEQGHTVGNTIYF. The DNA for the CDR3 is TGTGCCAGCAGCGAACAGGGTCACACCGTCGGAAACACCATATATTTT.

CDR3 in DNA: TGTGCCAGCAGCTCCTTAGGACAGGGGATTACTTCACCCCTCCACTTT. Translating gives CASSSLGQGITSPLHF. V and J are TRBV7-6 and TRBJ1-6, with 9 nucleotides matching TRBD1. Trimming cost V 4 bases and J 9 bases; bases outside gene matches: 10. Germline lookup yields CDR1 SGHVS and CDR2 FNYEAQ. This CDR3 spans 16 amino acids.

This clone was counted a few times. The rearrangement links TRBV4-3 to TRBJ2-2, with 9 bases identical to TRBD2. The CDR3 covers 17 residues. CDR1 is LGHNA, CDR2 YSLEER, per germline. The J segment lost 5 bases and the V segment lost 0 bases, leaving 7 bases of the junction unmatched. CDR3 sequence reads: CASSQDTSGGTTGELFF. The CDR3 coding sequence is TGCGCCAGCAGCCAAGATACCAGCGGGGGGACTACCGGGGAGCTGTTTTTT.

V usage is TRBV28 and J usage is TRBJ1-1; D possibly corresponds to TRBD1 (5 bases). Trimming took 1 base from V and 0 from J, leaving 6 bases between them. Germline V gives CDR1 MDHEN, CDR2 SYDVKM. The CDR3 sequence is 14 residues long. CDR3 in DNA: TGTGCCAGCAGTTTATCGACAGTGAACACTGAAGCTTTCTTT. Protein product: CASSLSTVNTEAFF.

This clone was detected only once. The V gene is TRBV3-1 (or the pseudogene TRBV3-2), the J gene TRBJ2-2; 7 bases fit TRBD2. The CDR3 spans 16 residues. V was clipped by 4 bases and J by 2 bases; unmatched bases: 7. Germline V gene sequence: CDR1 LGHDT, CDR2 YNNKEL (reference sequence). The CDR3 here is CASSRDQRGNTGELFF. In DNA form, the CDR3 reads TGTGCCAGCAGCCGCGATCAGCGGGGTAACACCGGGGAGCTGTTTTTT.